This T cell receptor beta chain was retrieved from a study of vaccination and CD4 T cells after COVID-19. Across the whole study: Post-vaccine sampling followed dose two by a median about 72 days (range 14 to 241). For control cultures, the treatment was a CEFX pool, an HIV-1 Nef pool, or no peptide.

CDR3 size: 14 residues. The germline V gene has CDR1 SNHLY and CDR2 FYNNEI. V dropped 6 bases and J dropped 5; count of bases not matched to a gene: 6. Sample treatment: roughly 11-day PBMC culture with coronavirus spike peptide pools or control peptides (ViraFEST assay). At both days 3 and 7, half the medium was replaced with fresh IL-2 medium. At the Johns Hopkins FTIC core, DNA taken from cultured CD4+ T cells was sequenced by way of the Oncomine TCR Beta short-read assay. In this case, cultured CD4+ T cells provided the extracted genomic DNA. TCRdb fed the PCR reads into MiXCR, producing one record per CDR3 protein. Of around 26,000 distinct CDR3 sequences in the sample, 67% were seen once. As to this clonotype: The antigen remains undetermined.

The sequence was obtained from a human donor who received a COVID-19 vaccine. The chain couples TRBV2 to TRBJ2-5, with 10 positions matching TRBD1. The source material was CD4+ T cells from blood, cultured in vitro, sampled after SARS-CoV-2 vaccination. The CDR3 DNA follows: TGTGCCAGCAGGCCACGACAGGGGGCCGAGACCCAGTACTTC. Its translation is CASRPRQGAETQYF.